This TCR beta chain came from a study of beta chain features in type 1 diabetes. This clone showed up just a few times. What it binds is unknown. The V end was cut by 1 base, the J end by 2 bases, with 9 bases between. The CDR3 totals 15 residues. Germline CDR1 is GTSNPN and CDR2 is SVGIG (reference sequence). cDNA synthesis used the whole RNA isolate, giving expressed TCRB sequences. About 3.4 million reads per sample on average were obtained from naive, central memory and regulatory T cell samples. Data came from immunoSEQ multiplex PCR; TCRdb stores just in-frame clones and leaves some out. Among a few hundred thousand clones listed, about a tenth were seen once. Via the markers CD45RO/CCR7/CD25/CD127/CD95/CD27, stem cell-like memory, regulatory, central memory and naive CD4+ cells were sorted. Findings and limits, study-wide: A closer apparent resemblance between naive, central memory and Treg TCRB repertoires was seen in patients than in healthy donors. Type 1 diabetes patients had moderately but significantly shorter TCRB CDR3s in all four CD4+ subsets. Sequencing from cDNA could over-represent high-TCR-expressing cells.

The gene calls are TRBV30 and TRBJ2-6; D is unresolved. This clonotype originated in a man aged 25 to 40 with type 1 diabetes. Sequencing input: naive CD4+ T cells from blood. CDR3 in DNA: TGTGCCTGGAGTGGACATCCTACTGGGGCCAACGTCCTGACTTTC. As protein: CAWSGHPTGANVLTF.